This T cell receptor beta chain was captured in a study of blood T cell repertoires in COVID-19. Study-wide context: Sources were T cells, B-cell-depleted T cells, or PBMCs; the material itself was cDNA or gDNA.

The repertoire was sequenced with immunoSEQ multiplex PCR; TCRdb's copy has only in-frame clones and lacks some. This table holds 200,000 to 250,000 clones, about 85% found once. The sample comprised PBMCs or T cells enriched from blood (not recorded which). The TCR was taken from a man in his forties or fifties who had recovered from COVID-19.

CDR3 in amino acids: CASSFLDRVSEAFF. In DNA form, the CDR3 reads TGTGCCAGCAGCTTTCTGGACAGGGTCTCTGAAGCTTTCTTT. The V and J genes are TRBV5-4 and TRBJ1-1; TRBD1 aligns across 8 bases. The CDR3 runs 14 residues. From germline, CDR1 is SGHNT and CDR2 YYREEE (reference sequence). V dropped 2 bases and J dropped 6; count of bases not matched to a gene: 6.